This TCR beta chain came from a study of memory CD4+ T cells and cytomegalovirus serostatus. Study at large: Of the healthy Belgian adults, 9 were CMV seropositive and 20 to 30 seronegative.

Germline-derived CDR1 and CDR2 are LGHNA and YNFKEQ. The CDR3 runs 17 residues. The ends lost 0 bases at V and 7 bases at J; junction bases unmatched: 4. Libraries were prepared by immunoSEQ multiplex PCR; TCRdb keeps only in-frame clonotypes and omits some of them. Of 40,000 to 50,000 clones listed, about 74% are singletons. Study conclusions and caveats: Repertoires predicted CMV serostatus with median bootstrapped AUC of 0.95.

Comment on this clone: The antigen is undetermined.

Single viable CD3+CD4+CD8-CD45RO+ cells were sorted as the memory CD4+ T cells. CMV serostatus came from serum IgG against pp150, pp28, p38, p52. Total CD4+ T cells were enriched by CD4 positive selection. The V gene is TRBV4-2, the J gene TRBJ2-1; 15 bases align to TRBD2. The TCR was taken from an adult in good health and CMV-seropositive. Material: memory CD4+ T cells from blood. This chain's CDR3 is CASSQEGGLAGGNEQFF. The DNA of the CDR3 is TGTGCCAGCAGCCAAGAAGGAGGACTAGCGGGGGGGAATGAGCAGTTCTTC.